The present T cell receptor (beta chain) was sequenced within a study of blood T cell repertoires in COVID-19. The V and J ends lost 0 bases and 7 bases, in that order; junction bases with no gene match: 8. Germline loops: CDR1 LNHNV, CDR2 YYDKDF (reference sequence). The CDR3 consists of 16 residues. The method was immunoSEQ multiplex PCR; TCRdb's version includes in-frame clones alone and lacks a portion of them. The sample contains 95,000 to 150,000 clones, nearly 90% of which appear only once. The rearrangement links TRBV15 to TRBJ1-4, with 7 bases that match TRBD1. This receptor was taken from a woman in her sixties with COVID-19, enrolled during active disease. Material: peripheral blood. The CDR3 sequence: CATSRDMTGTGEKLFF. DNA for the CDR3: TGTGCCACCAGCAGAGATATGACAGGGACGGGTGAAAAACTGTTTTTT.